The rows below give T cell receptor beta chains drawn from one sample of a study of T cell responses to AZD1222 COVID-19 vaccine. Clones were read by immunoSEQ multiplex PCR, and TCRdb kept only the in-frame ones, dropping some. The sample lists around 170,000 clones; approximately 91% were seen once. Sample: peripheral blood, taken 28 days after the second AZD1222 dose. Receptor source: an adult who received the AZD1222 COVID-19 vaccine. Each CDR3 is given with its conserved first and last residue. D genes are given only for firm matches. Size tells how often a clone was seen (once, few, many) or the class of an expanded clone, and some rows leave it out.

clone_size	v_call	j_call	d_call	cdr3_nt	cdr3_aa
-	TRBV24-1	TRBJ2-7	-	TGTGCCACCAGTGAAACCTACGAGCAGTACTTC	CATSETYEQYF
-	TRBV29-1	TRBJ2-5	TRBD2	TGCAGCGTTAGCGGGACTAACGGAGAGACCCAGTACTTC	CSVSGTNGETQYF
-	TRBV24-1	TRBJ2-1	-	TGTGCCACCAGTAGTTCCCCGGGATACAATGAGCAGTTCTTC	CATSSSPGYNEQFF
-	TRBV2	TRBJ1-2	-	TGTGCCAGCAGTGAATCTCCGGGGGCGGGCTATGGCTACACCTTC	CASSESPGAGYGYTF
-	TRBV5-5	TRBJ1-4	-	TGTGCCAGCAGCCCGGACCGACTAACAACTAATGAAAAACTGTTTTTT	CASSPDRLTTNEKLFF
-	TRBV6-5	TRBJ1-1	TRBD1	TGTGCCAGCAGTTCCGGGACAGGGGTCCCTGAAGCTTTCTTT	CASSSGTGVPEAFF
-	TRBV5-1	TRBJ1-2	-	TGCGCCAGCAGCTCCCAATTCGGGACCGAGAACTATGGCTACACCTTC	CASSSQFGTENYGYTF
-	TRBV5-4	TRBJ2-7	-	TGTGCCAGCAGCTTGAGAGACTACTCCTACGAGCAGTACTTC	CASSLRDYSYEQYF
-	TRBV4-3	TRBJ2-7	TRBD2	TGCGCCAGCAGCCAATGGGCTAGCGGGGGGGCTTACGAGCAGTACTTC	CASSQWASGGAYEQYF
-	TRBV9	TRBJ2-2	TRBD1	TGTGCCAGCAGCGTAGACCCGGACAGGGCGAACACCGGGGAGCTGTTTTTT	CASSVDPDRANTGELFF
-	TRBV4-2	TRBJ1-1	-	TGTGCCAGCAGCCAAGAAGTGGGACACGTGGGGGACACTGAAGCTTTCTTT	CASSQEVGHVGDTEAFF
-	TRBV19	TRBJ1-3	-	TGTGCCAGTACCCTCAGCCACTCTGGAAACACCATATATTTT	CASTLSHSGNTIYF
-	TRBV7-9	TRBJ2-2	-	TGTGCCAGCAGCTTAGCGGGGTCCACGAACACCGGGGAGCTGTTTTTT	CASSLAGSTNTGELFF
-	TRBV9	TRBJ2-7	-	TGTGCCAGCAGCCTCCGAGGGGGGTATCCCCCGATTGGTTCCTACGAGCAGTACTTC	CASSLRGGYPPIGSYEQYF
-	TRBV3-1/TRBV3-2	TRBJ2-7	-	TGTGCCAGCAGCCTTCGCGGGGAGAGCTCCTACGAGCAGTACTTC	CASSLRGESSYEQYF
-	TRBV7-2	TRBJ1-4	-	TGTGCCAGCAGCCCCTTGGGGGGCAGGGTTAATGAAAAACTGTTTTTT	CASSPLGGRVNEKLFF
-	TRBV10-3	TRBJ2-7	TRBD2	TGTGCCACCGGGACTAGCGGGGGGCAATACTTC	CATGTSGGQYF
once	TRBV6-6	TRBJ2-7	-	TGTGCCAGCAGTTACGGGCAGCTCCACGAGCAGTACTTC	CASSYGQLHEQYF
once	TRBV5-4	TRBJ2-2	-	TGTGCCAGCAGCGAAATAGCAGGGGCAGACGGGGAGCTGTTTTTT	CASSEIAGADGELFF
-	TRBV5-1	TRBJ1-5	TRBD1	TGCGCCAGCAGCTTATCGGGACAGAGCAATCAGCCCCAGCATTTT	CASSLSGQSNQPQHF
-	TRBV27	TRBJ1-6	-	TGTGCCAGCAGTTTATTGGGGAGAGGTAATTCACCCCTCCACTTT	CASSLLGRGNSPLHF